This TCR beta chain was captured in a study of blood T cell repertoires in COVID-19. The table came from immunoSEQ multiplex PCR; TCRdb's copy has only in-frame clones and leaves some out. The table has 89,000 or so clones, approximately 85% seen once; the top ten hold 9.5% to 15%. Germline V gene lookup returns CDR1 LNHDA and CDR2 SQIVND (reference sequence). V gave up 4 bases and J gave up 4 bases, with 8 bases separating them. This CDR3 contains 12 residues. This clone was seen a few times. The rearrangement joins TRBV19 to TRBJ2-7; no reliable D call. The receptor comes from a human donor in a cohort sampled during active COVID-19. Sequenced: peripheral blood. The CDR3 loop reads CASSRSRYEQYF. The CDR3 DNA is TGTGCCAGTAGTAGGAGTAGGTACGAGCAGTACTTC.